Below, 13 T cell receptor beta chains from the same sample are listed, as sequenced in a study of beta chain features in type 1 diabetes. cDNA synthesis used the whole RNA isolate, giving expressed TCRB sequences. Some clones are missing from TCRdb's copy, which holds only in-frame ones; the method was immunoSEQ multiplex PCR. The sample carries hundreds of thousands of clones, more than 11% recorded once. The sequencing input was naive CD4+ T cells from blood. These receptors were obtained from a man aged 30 to 39 in good health.

This clone has only a few counts. V and J are TRBV7-2 and TRBJ1-1; D might be TRBD1 (6 bases). V was clipped by 4 bases and J by 4 bases, with 10 bases between them. The CDR3 is 13 residues long. Germline V gene data show CDR1 as SGHTA and CDR2 as FQGNSA. The CDR3 DNA sequence: TGTGCCAGCAGCTCTAAGGGGGGCACTGAAGCTTTCTTT. This translates into CASSSKGGTEAFF.

The chain employs TRBV7-2 and TRBJ2-7; perhaps TRBD1 as D (6 bases). The CDR3 has 14 amino acids. Germline CDR1 and CDR2: SGHTA and FQGNSA. Between the trimmed V and J ends, which lost 5 bases and 0 bases, there was a span of 11 bases. CDR3 in DNA: TGTGCCAGCAGCCCCCGGGACATCTCCTACGAGCAGTACGTC. The encoded protein is CASSPRDISYEQYV.

The rearrangement joins TRBV5-6 to TRBJ2-2; D perhaps matches TRBD1 (6 bases). CDR3 length: 13 amino acids. The V gene's germline CDR1 is SGHDT and CDR2 YYEEEE. V was cut by 6 bases and J by 6 bases, with 12 bases left in between. In nucleotides, the CDR3 is TGTGCCAGCACCTCGACAGGACCCGGGGAGCTGTTTTTT. Translated, it gives CASTSTGPGELFF. The complete variable domain, with remaining parts taken from reference TRBV5-6 and TRBJ2-2, reads DAGVTQSPTHLIKTRGQQVTLRCSPKSGHDTVSWYQQALGQGPQFIFQYYEEEERQRGNFPDRFSGHQFPNYSSELNVNALLLGDSALYLCASTSTGPGELFFGEGSRLTVL.

The chain links TRBV29-1 to TRBJ1-1; tentatively, D is TRBD1 (5 bases). V was cut by 6 bases and J by 1 base, with 9 bases left in between. This CDR3 has 12 amino acids. The germline V gene encodes CDR1 SQVTM and CDR2 ANQGSEA. In DNA, the CDR3 is TGCAGCGTAATAACAGGGAACACTGAAGCTTTCTTT. The encoded protein is CSVITGNTEAFF.

This clone occurred a few times. This specimen includes other DNA sequences encoding the same CDR3. The chain combines TRBV19 with TRBJ2-7; D remains unclear. Trimming took 3 bases from V and 0 from J, leaving 6 bases between them. Germline V gene data show CDR1 as LNHDA and CDR2 as SQIVND (reference sequence). This CDR3 spans 13 amino acids. The CDR3 protein is CASSIQSSYEQYF. CDR3 in DNA: TGTGCCAGTAGTATTCAGAGCTCCTACGAGCAGTACTTC.

CDR3 nucleotide sequence: TGTGCCACTTCGGCTCGTCCTAATGAAAAACTGTTTTTT. Amino acid sequence: CATSARPNEKLFF. V gene TRBV10-3 combines with J gene TRBJ1-4; D is unresolved. The germline V and J ends were trimmed by 10 bases and 3 bases, with 12 bases remaining between them. Germline CDR1 ENHRY, CDR2 SYGVKD. This CDR3 spans 13 amino acids.

The chain combines TRBV6-5 with TRBJ2-5; D uncertain. The length of the CDR3 is 16 residues. The V end was cut by 4 bases, the J end by 3 bases, with 18 bases between. Per germline, CDR1 MNHEY and CDR2 SVGAGI. The CDR3 here is CASSLYAGSIKETQYF. As DNA, the CDR3 is TGTGCCAGCAGTTTATACGCCGGGTCGATTAAAGAGACCCAGTACTTC.

V and J are TRBV9 and TRBJ2-4; D is uncertain. V was cut by 0 bases and J by 0 bases, with 7 bases left in between. The CDR3 runs 15 residues. CDR1 and CDR2 from the germline V gene are SGDLS and YYNGEE. In DNA, the CDR3 is TGTGCCAGCAGCGTAGCTGGTCTAGCCAAAAACATTCAGTACTTC. Amino acid sequence: CASSVAGLAKNIQYF.

This clone was counted between two and nine times. The gene calls are TRBV11-2 and TRBJ2-1, with TRBD2 identical over 7 bases. This CDR3 is 13 amino acids long. V lost 2 bases to trimming and J lost 12 bases; unmatched junction nucleotides: 7. CDR1 and CDR2 from the germline V gene are SGHAT and FQNNGV. The CDR3 sequence: CASSLSSAGLQFF. The DNA for the CDR3 is TGTGCCAGCAGCTTATCATCAGCGGGGTTGCAGTTCTTC.

The rearrangement joins TRBV7-2 to TRBJ2-7; D remains ambiguous. The CDR3 runs 14 residues. Trimming cost V 1 base and J 2 bases, with 9 bases left between them. The germline V gene encodes CDR1 SGHTA and CDR2 FQGNSA. In DNA, the CDR3 is TGTGCCAGCAGCTTAGACGGCAGAGCCTACGAGCAGTACTTC. Residues: CASSLDGRAYEQYF.

The chain has TRBV29-1 and TRBJ2-3; 9 bases match TRBD1. The V gene's germline CDR1 is SQVTM and CDR2 ANQGSEA. The CDR3 covers 13 residues. V was pared by 8 bases and J by 4 bases, with 7 bases of the junction left unmatched. CDR3: CSRMGQGSDTQYF. DNA for the CDR3: TGCAGCCGTATGGGACAGGGTTCAGATACGCAGTATTTT.

J is TRBJ2-2 and V is TRBV13; 7 positions agree with TRBD2. J gave up 7 bases and V 4 bases, and 6 bases lay outside the gene matches. This CDR3 region has 14 residues. CDR1 is PRHDT, CDR2 FYEKMQ, per germline (reference sequence). CDR3 amino acids: CASSSTPSGGELFF. The CDR3 DNA sequence: TGTGCCAGCAGCTCCACTCCTAGCGGCGGGGAGCTGTTTTTT.

This clone was seen more than once but under ten times. This sequence joins TRBV30 and TRBJ2-1, with D tentatively TRBD2 (5 bases). Trimming took off 5 bases at V and 16 bases at J, with 15 bases between the two ends. Germline V gives CDR1 GTSNPN, CDR2 SVGIG (reference sequence). This CDR3 region has 10 residues. Written as DNA, the CDR3 is TGTGCCTGGGGCTGGGAGCGGTCCTTCTTC. Protein: CAWGWERSFF. Looking up the rest from reference TRBV30 and TRBJ2-1 gives the full variable domain: SQTIHQWPATLVQPVGSPLSLECTVEGTSNPNLYWYRQAAGRGLQLLFYSVGIGQISSEVPQNLSASRPQDRQFILSSKKLLLSDSGFYLCAWGWERSFFGPGTRLTVL.